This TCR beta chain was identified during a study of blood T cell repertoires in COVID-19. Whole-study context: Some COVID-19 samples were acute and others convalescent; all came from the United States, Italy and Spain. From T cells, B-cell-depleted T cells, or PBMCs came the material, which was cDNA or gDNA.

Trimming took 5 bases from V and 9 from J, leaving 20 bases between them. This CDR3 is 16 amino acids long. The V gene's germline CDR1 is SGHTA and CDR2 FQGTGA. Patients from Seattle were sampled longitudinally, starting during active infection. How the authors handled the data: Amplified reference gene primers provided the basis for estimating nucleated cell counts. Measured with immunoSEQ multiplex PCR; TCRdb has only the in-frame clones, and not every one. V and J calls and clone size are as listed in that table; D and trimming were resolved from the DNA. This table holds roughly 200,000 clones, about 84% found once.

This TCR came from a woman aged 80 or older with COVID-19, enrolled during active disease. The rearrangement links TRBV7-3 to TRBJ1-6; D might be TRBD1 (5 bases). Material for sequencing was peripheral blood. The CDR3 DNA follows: TGTGCCAGCAGCCCCGGGGGTCCCACCTCTGGTTCACCCCTCCACTTT. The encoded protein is CASSPGGPTSGSPLHF.